The 13 T cell receptor beta chains below were found in one sample sequenced in a study of radiation and T cells in renal cell carcinoma. Time point: blood 4 weeks post-SBRT, at nephrectomy. The treatment denotes: 15 Gy SBRT to primary tumor, nephrectomy 4 weeks later. TCRdb's copy holds only in-frame clones and misses some; the assay was immunoSEQ multiplex PCR. Of roughly 100,000 clones in the sample, roughly 88% were seen once. The source material was blood, sampled from a patient whose treatment included radiotherapy and nephrectomy. These receptors were obtained from a man aged 60 to 69 with renal cell carcinoma.

V gene TRBV5-1 combines with J gene TRBJ2-3; possibly TRBD1 for D (6 bases). There are 15 residues in the CDR3. Trimming took 0 bases from V and 2 from J, leaving 10 bases between them. Germline V gives CDR1 SGHRS, CDR2 YFSETQ. The CDR3 reads CASSLEDRPTDTQYF. Written as DNA, the CDR3 is TGCGCCAGCAGCTTGGAGGACAGACCCACAGATACGCAGTATTTT.

This clone appeared once. This chain uses TRBV6-5 with TRBJ2-7; tentatively, D is TRBD2 (7 bases). Per germline, CDR1 MNHEY and CDR2 SVGAGI. The CDR3 is 15 residues long. Trimming stripped 6 bases from V and 4 bases from J, with 19 bases between. CDR3 DNA sequence: TGTGCCAGCAGACTCTTTGGCGGGGGCACTTACGAGCAGTACTTC. The encoded protein is CASRLFGGGTYEQYF.

The chain employs TRBV19 and TRBJ2-2; D not certain. CDR1 and CDR2 (germline): LNHDA, SQIVND (reference sequence). The CDR3 contains 15 residues. The V end was cut by 3 bases, the J end by 6 bases, with 14 bases between. The CDR3 DNA sequence: TGTGCCAGTAGTATGGGCCCGGGCGGAGCCGGGGAGCTGTTTTTT. This sequence encodes CASSMGPGGAGELFF.

In nucleotides, the CDR3 is TGTGCCAGCCTCAGGAGCTCCTACGAGCAGTACTTC. Amino acid sequence: CASLRSSYEQYF. V is TRBV28 and J is TRBJ2-7; D ambiguous. Germline lookup yields CDR1 MDHEN and CDR2 SYDVKM. The CDR3 extends over 12 amino acids. The germline V and J ends were trimmed by 8 bases and 0 bases, with 8 bases remaining between them.

The chain recombines TRBV30 with TRBJ2-7, with 8 bases matching TRBD2. The CDR3 runs to 15 residues. The J segment lost 0 bases and the V segment lost 2 bases, leaving 6 bases of the junction unmatched. Germline CDR1 and CDR2: GTSNPN and SVGIG (reference sequence). As DNA, the CDR3 is TGTGCCTGGAGTTCCCCCCGGGGGGGCTCCTACGAGCAGTACTTC. Its translation is CAWSSPRGGSYEQYF.

The chain employs TRBV9 and TRBJ1-1, with D perhaps TRBD1 (5 bases). The CDR3 contains 16 residues. Germline CDR1 reads SGDLS; CDR2 reads YYNGEE. The germline V and J ends were trimmed by 2 bases and 7 bases, with 21 bases remaining between them. The DNA for the CDR3 is TGTGCCAGCAGCGTCGACGCTGGGGGGATGGGAGGTGAAGCTTTCTTT. It specifies CASSVDAGGMGGEAFF.

The chain couples TRBV7-2 to TRBJ2-4; 9 bases align to TRBD1. Germline values: CDR1 SGHTA, CDR2 FQGNSA. V lost 4 bases and J lost 5; bases outside the gene matches: 0. The CDR3 covers 13 residues. As DNA, the CDR3 is TGTGCCAGCAGCTACAGGGGGCAAAACATTCAGTACTTC. Amino acids: CASSYRGQNIQYF.

V is TRBV7-2 and J is TRBJ2-3; the D gene is possibly TRBD2 (6 bases). CDR1 is SGHTA, CDR2 FQGNSA, per germline. The CDR3 runs 13 residues. The V and J ends lost 5 bases and 2 bases respectively, with 8 bases between them. This CDR3 reads CASSPGLTDTQYF. CDR3 DNA: TGTGCCAGCAGCCCGGGACTCACAGATACGCAGTATTTT.

The chain links TRBV4-3 to TRBJ2-3, with a tentative D call TRBD1 (7 bases). Trimming stripped 4 bases from V and 3 bases from J, with 11 bases between. Germline CDR1 is LGHNA and CDR2 is YSLEER. CDR3 size: 14 residues. The CDR3 protein is CASSPRGVTDTQYF. The CDR3 nucleotides read TGCGCCAGCAGCCCCAGGGGGGTGACAGATACGCAGTATTTT.

This chain joins TRBV2 and TRBJ2-7, with D tentatively TRBD1 (6 bases). The CDR3 is made up of 12 amino acids. Germline V gives CDR1 SNHLY, CDR2 FYNNEI. Between the trimmed V and J ends, which lost 6 bases and 3 bases, there was a span of 9 bases. The CDR3 here is CASRQGRYEQYF. CDR3 DNA: TGTGCCAGCAGGCAGGGGCGCTACGAGCAGTACTTC.

This chain uses TRBV7-2 with TRBJ2-1; 8 positions agree with TRBD2. This CDR3 region has 15 residues. The germline CDR1 and CDR2 sequences are SGHTA and FQGNSA. V lost 2 bases, J lost 7 bases, and 7 bases stayed unmatched. CDR3 sequence: CASSLSSGSENEQFF. Here the CDR3 DNA reads TGTGCCAGCAGCTTATCCAGCGGGAGTGAAAATGAGCAGTTCTTC.

The chain links TRBV7-8 to TRBJ2-1; the D gene is possibly TRBD2 (5 bases). The CDR3 has 16 amino acids. Trimming removed 2 bases from V and 0 bases from J, with 11 bases in between. CDR1 is SGHVS and CDR2 is FQNEAQ in the germline V gene. CDR3 nucleotide sequence: TGTGCCAGCAGCTTAACAGCGGACCCCTCCTACAATGAGCAGTTCTTC. It is translated as CASSLTADPSYNEQFF.

The chain links TRBV19 to TRBJ2-7; D unresolved. This CDR3 region has 14 residues. V lost 1 base and J 1 base, leaving 8 bases between the germline ends. The germline V gene encodes CDR1 LNHDA and CDR2 SQIVND (reference sequence). DNA of the CDR3: TGTGCCAGTAGTATAGTTTCAGGTTCCTACGAGCAGTACTTC. The encoded protein is CASSIVSGSYEQYF.